This TCR beta chain was captured by sequencing in a study of blood T cell repertoires in COVID-19. Study details: Sources were T cells, B-cell-depleted T cells, or PBMCs; the material itself was cDNA or gDNA.

The CDR3 totals 14 residues. CDR1 is SGHRS, CDR2 YFSETQ, per germline. V was shortened by 1 base and J by 0 bases, with 8 bases between the two germline ends. Recruits, aged roughly 18 to 100 years, lived in 24 US areas. Self-reported history from a screening survey and questionnaire set each donor's cohort. About this clone: This sample includes further DNA sequences coding for the same CDR3.

The authors' processing: Reference gene primer amplification gave nucleated cell count estimates. Assay: immunoSEQ multiplex PCR; the TCRdb copy retains only in-frame clones and omits some. That table supplies the V and J calls and clone size; D and trimming were determined from the DNA. Among under 350,000 clones listed, approximately 89% were seen once. This TCR was sampled from a woman aged 55-69 years who had recovered from COVID-19. J is TRBJ2-7 and V is TRBV5-1; D may be TRBD2 (5 bases). The material sequenced was PBMCs or T cells enriched from blood (not recorded which). The CDR3 region is CASSLTSGSYEQYF. CDR3 coding DNA: TGCGCCAGCAGCTTGACAAGCGGCTCCTACGAGCAGTACTTC.